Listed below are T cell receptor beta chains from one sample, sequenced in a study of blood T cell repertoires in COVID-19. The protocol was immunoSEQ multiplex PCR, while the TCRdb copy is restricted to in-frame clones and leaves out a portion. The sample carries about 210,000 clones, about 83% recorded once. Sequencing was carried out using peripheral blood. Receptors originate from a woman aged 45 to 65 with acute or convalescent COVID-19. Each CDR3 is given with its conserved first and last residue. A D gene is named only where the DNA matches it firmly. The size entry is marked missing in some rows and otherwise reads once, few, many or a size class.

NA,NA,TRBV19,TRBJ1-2,CASSPRQAHYGYTF,TGTGCCAGTAGCCCCAGGCAGGCGCACTATGGCTACACCTTC
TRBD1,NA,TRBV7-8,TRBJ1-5,CASSFDRGNQPQHF,TGTGCCAGCAGCTTCGACAGGGGAAATCAGCCCCAGCATTTT
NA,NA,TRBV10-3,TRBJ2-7,CAISESNTGMGEQYF,TGTGCCATCAGTGAGTCGAATACGGGGATGGGCGAGCAGTACTTC
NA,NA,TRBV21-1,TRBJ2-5,CALKPDRVGETQYF,TGTGCCCTAAAACCCGACAGGGTCGGAGAGACCCAGTACTTC
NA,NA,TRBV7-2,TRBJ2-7,CASSLRGEQYF,TGTGCCAGCAGCTTAAGGGGCGAGCAGTACTTC
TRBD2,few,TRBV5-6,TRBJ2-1,CASSLYGLAGGNEQFF,TGTGCCAGCAGCTTGTATGGACTAGCGGGAGGCAATGAGCAGTTCTTC
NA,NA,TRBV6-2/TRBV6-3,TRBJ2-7,CASSYRAGWSYYEQYF,TGTGCCAGCAGTTACCGTGCGGGTTGGTCTTACTACGAGCAGTACTTC
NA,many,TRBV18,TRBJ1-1,CASSSTGQENTEAFF,TGTGCCAGCTCATCTACCGGACAAGAGAACACTGAAGCTTTCTTT
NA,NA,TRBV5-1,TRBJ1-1,CASSLEGVRTEAFF,TGCGCCAGCAGCTTGGAGGGGGTAAGAACTGAAGCTTTCTTT
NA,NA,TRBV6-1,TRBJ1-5,CASSEAGAWGQPQHF,TGTGCCAGCAGTGAGGCAGGGGCCTGGGGGCAGCCCCAGCATTTT